These T cell receptor beta chains were read from a single sample in a study of cytomegalovirus exposure and HLA in healthy donors. Data came from immunoSEQ multiplex PCR; TCRdb stores just in-frame clones and leaves some out. The sample records 40,000 to 45,000 clones, around 56% being singletons. The specimen was PBMCs. These receptors originate from a man in his 60s in good health and CMV-seronegative. The CDR3 runs from the conserved cysteine through the conserved F or W. The order of the fields is J gene, V gene, D gene, clone size, CDR3 DNA, CDR3 protein. A D gene is named only where the DNA matches it firmly. Not every row has a clone size; where given, it reads once, few, many or a size class.

TRBJ1-1 TRBV9 - - TGTGCCAGCAGCTCCCAGGTAGGGGAAACTGAAGCTTTCTTT CASSSQVGETEAFF
TRBJ1-5 TRBV4-1 - few TGCGCCAGCAGCCAAGAAGGAGGTAACGGAAATCAGCCCCAGCATTTT CASSQEGGNGNQPQHF
TRBJ2-7 TRBV10-3 - once TGTGCCATCAGTGAGACGTCCAGGGGAATCTCCTACGAGCAGTACTTC CAISETSRGISYEQYF
TRBJ2-7 TRBV25-1 - - TGTGCCAGCAGCGCAGGGTTTTCGAGAGAGCAGTACTTC CASSAGFSREQYF
TRBJ1-1 TRBV9 TRBD1 - TGTGCCAGCAGCGTAACAGGGGGAAACACTGAAGCTTTCTTT CASSVTGGNTEAFF
TRBJ1-1 TRBV4-1 TRBD1 - TGCGCCAGCAGCCAAGGCGACAGGGGATGGGGTGAAGCTTTCTTT CASSQGDRGWGEAFF
TRBJ1-1 TRBV4-1 - few TGCGCCAGCAGCCTCAGGAACACTGAAGCTTTCTTT CASSLRNTEAFF
TRBJ2-4 TRBV29-1 - few TGCAGCGTCCAGAGATGGGAGGCCAAAAACATTCAGTACTTC CSVQRWEAKNIQYF
TRBJ1-3 TRBV30 - - TGTGCCTGGAGTTCGAGGACACCCTCTGGAAACACCATATATTTT CAWSSRTPSGNTIYF
TRBJ2-5 TRBV23-1 TRBD2 - TGCGCCAGCAGTCACCCTCGGGGGGGACCCCTACAAGAGACCCAGTACTTC CASSHPRGGPLQETQYF
TRBJ1-5 TRBV6-5 - - TGTGCCAGCAGTTCTACTCTTGAGCAGCCCCAGCATTTT CASSSTLEQPQHF
TRBJ2-7 TRBV6-5 TRBD2 - TGTGCCAGCAGACCTGCCAGCGGGAGTCCAAATGAGCAGTACTTC CASRPASGSPNEQYF
TRBJ1-2 TRBV20-1 - - TGCAGTGCCGGCGGCAACTATGGCTACACCTTC CSAGGNYGYTF
TRBJ2-4 TRBV5-1 - few TGCGCCAGCAGCTTGCAACCGGGAGAGGACATTCAGTACTTC CASSLQPGEDIQYF
TRBJ1-1 TRBV2 TRBD1 - TGTGCCAGCAGTGCTTTTCCACAGGGGAGCACTGAAGCTTTCTTT CASSAFPQGSTEAFF
TRBJ2-7 TRBV29-1 TRBD1 few TGCAGCGTTGAAGAGGGGACAGTAAACTACGAGCAGTACTTC CSVEEGTVNYEQYF
TRBJ2-7 TRBV5-1 TRBD1 few TGCGCCAGCAGCTTACAGGGGAGCTCCTACGAGCAGTACTTC CASSLQGSSYEQYF
TRBJ2-7 TRBV19 - - TGTGCCAGTCGGAAAGCCCGCGGCGCCTACGAGCAGTACTTC CASRKARGAYEQYF
TRBJ2-7 TRBV6-1 TRBD2 - TGTGCCAGCAGTGTCCTGAGCGGGGGGGGGAACTCCTACGAGCAGTACTTC CASSVLSGGGNSYEQYF
TRBJ2-5 TRBV30 TRBD1 - TGTGCCTGGATGAACGGACAGGTCCAAGAGACCCAGTACTTC CAWMNGQVQETQYF
TRBJ2-2 TRBV9 - - TGTGCCAGCAGCGTACTAGCGACGCATTCCGGGGAGCTGTTTTTT CASSVLATHSGELFF
TRBJ2-3 TRBV7-2 - - TGTGCCAGCAGCTTGGGGAGGGGGGGCTCCGATCCCTTTTTT CASSLGRGGSDPFF
TRBJ2-7 TRBV5-1 TRBD2 - TGCGCCAGCAGCCCCCAGGGAGCGGGAGACTACGAGCAGTACTTC CASSPQGAGDYEQYF
TRBJ1-3 TRBV10-2 - few TGCGCCAGCCAGGGGAAGGCTGGAAACACCATATATTTT CASQGKAGNTIYF
TRBJ1-1 TRBV2 - - TGTGCCAGCACCGTGAACACTGAAGCTTTCTTT CASTVNTEAFF
TRBJ2-7 TRBV2 - - TGTGCCAGCACTACTACAGGGACCTACGAGCAGTACTTC CASTTTGTYEQYF
TRBJ1-2 TRBV15 - - TGTGCCACCAGCTTCCCAGGGGCCTATGGCTACACCTTC CATSFPGAYGYTF
TRBJ1-1 TRBV2 - - TGTGCCAGCAGTGACCACAGTTTGAACACTGAAGCTTTCTTT CASSDHSLNTEAFF
TRBJ1-2 TRBV12-5 - - TGTGCTAGTGGGCAATTTCCTCCAGGGGAGGGCTATGGCTACACCTTC CASGQFPPGEGYGYTF
TRBJ1-4 TRBV5-6 - few TGTGCCAGCAGCTTACCAGCAACTAATGAAAAATTGTTTTTT CASSLPATNEKLFF
TRBJ2-1 TRBV6-6 TRBD1 few TGTGCCAGCTCCCGGGACAGATCCAATGAGCAGTTCTTC CASSRDRSNEQFF
TRBJ2-7 TRBV6-4 - once TGTGCCAGCAGTGCCCTAGCGAACTACGAGCAGTACTTC CASSALANYEQYF
TRBJ2-2 TRBV29-1 - - TGCAGCGTTGGTGGGGGCGGTTTAGGCACCGGGGAGCTGTTTTTT CSVGGGGLGTGELFF
TRBJ1-2 TRBV7-7 - few TGTGCCAGCAGTTCAATACAGGGATTCCAGGTCGGCTACACCTTC CASSSIQGFQVGYTF
TRBJ2-1 TRBV7-8 TRBD2 - TGTGCCAGCAGCACCTTAGCGGGAGACTCCTACAATGAGCAGTTCTTC CASSTLAGDSYNEQFF
TRBJ2-5 TRBV6-5 TRBD1 - TGTGCCAGCAGTTACTGGGACAGGGGGCGAGAGACCCAGTACTTC CASSYWDRGRETQYF
TRBJ1-6 TRBV27 - - TGTGCCAGCAGTTTCAGGGGATCACCCCTCCACTTT CASSFRGSPLHF
TRBJ1-4 TRBV29-1 TRBD1 once TGCAGCGTTGAACGACAGGGGGGTGAAAAACTGTTTTTT CSVERQGGEKLFF
TRBJ2-7 TRBV6-1 TRBD2 - TGTGCCAGTGGACTAGCGGGAATACCGTCCTACGAGCAGTACTTC CASGLAGIPSYEQYF
TRBJ2-6 TRBV25-1 - - TGTGCCAGCAGTGAATTCGGGGGCTCTGGGGCCAACGTCCTGACTTTC CASSEFGGSGANVLTF
TRBJ1-1 TRBV30 TRBD1 - TGTGCCTGGTCACTAACAGGGGTTGAAGCTTTCTTT CAWSLTGVEAFF
TRBJ2-7 TRBV7-2 TRBD1 few TGTGCCAGCAGCCGTGACAGGGCTTCCTACGAGCAGTACTTC CASSRDRASYEQYF
TRBJ1-1 TRBV5-1 TRBD1 - TGCGCCAGCGCTGACTACAGGGGGAACACTGAAGCTTTCTTT CASADYRGNTEAFF
TRBJ2-1 TRBV7-2 - - TGTGCCAGCAATGATAACGGTGAGCAGTTCTTC CASNDNGEQFF
TRBJ2-7 TRBV7-6 - - TGTGCCAGCAGCCCGACAGAAAAAGCCTACGAGCAGTACTTC CASSPTEKAYEQYF
TRBJ2-7 TRBV19 TRBD2 - TGTGCCAGTAGTATCCGGACTAGCGGCGAGCAGTACTTC CASSIRTSGEQYF
TRBJ1-2 TRBV2 - few TGTGCCAGCAGTGAGTATCGGAACTATGGCTACACCTTC CASSEYRNYGYTF
TRBJ1-1 TRBV19 - - TGTGCCAGTAGCTTTCCCGGGGGGATGGGCACTGAAGCTTTCTTT CASSFPGGMGTEAFF
TRBJ1-5 TRBV28 - - TGTGCCAGCCGCGAAGGGGGATTGAGTCAGCCCCAGCATTTT CASREGGLSQPQHF
TRBJ1-1 TRBV28 TRBD1 - TGTGCCAGCAGTTTACCAGGGGGGACTGAAGCTTTCTTT CASSLPGGTEAFF
TRBJ2-4 TRBV5-4 TRBD2 few TGTGCCAGCAGCCCGAGCGGGAGTCGAGCCAAAAACATTCAGTACTTC CASSPSGSRAKNIQYF
TRBJ2-1 TRBV4-1 TRBD2 - TGCGCCAGCAGCCAAGATCCTAGCGGGCCGGGGGAGCAGTTCTTC CASSQDPSGPGEQFF
TRBJ1-5 TRBV30 - few TGTGCCTGGAGTGTAGGACAAGTTTACAATCAGCCCCAGCATTTT CAWSVGQVYNQPQHF